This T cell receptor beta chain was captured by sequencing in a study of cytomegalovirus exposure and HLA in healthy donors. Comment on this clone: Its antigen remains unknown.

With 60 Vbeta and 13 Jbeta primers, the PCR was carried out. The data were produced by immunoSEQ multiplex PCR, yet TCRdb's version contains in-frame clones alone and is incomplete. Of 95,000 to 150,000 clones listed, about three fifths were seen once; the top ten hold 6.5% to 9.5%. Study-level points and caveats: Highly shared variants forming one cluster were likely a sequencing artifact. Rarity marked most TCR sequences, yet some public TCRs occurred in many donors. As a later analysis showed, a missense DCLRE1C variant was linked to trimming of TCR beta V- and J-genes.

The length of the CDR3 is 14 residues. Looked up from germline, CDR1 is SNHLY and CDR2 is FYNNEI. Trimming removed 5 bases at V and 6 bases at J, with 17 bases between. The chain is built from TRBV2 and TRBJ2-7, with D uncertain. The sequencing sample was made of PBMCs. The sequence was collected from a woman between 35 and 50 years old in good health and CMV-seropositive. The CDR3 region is CASSIARAVGEQYF. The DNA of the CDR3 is TGTGCCAGCAGTATAGCTAGAGCCGTAGGCGAGCAGTACTTC.